This T cell receptor beta chain was captured in a study of tissue T cells after allogeneic stem cell transplantation. Across the whole study: Every graft-versus-host disease patient had gastrointestinal disease and got several lines of graft-versus-host disease therapy. Smaller viable blood or marrow samples skipped sorting for direct DNA extraction. Study-wide points: This small cohort was clinically heterogeneous, and sampling depth was a limitation. TCR repertoires tracked anatomic similarity, regardless of disease or transplant status.

The CDR3 is 15 amino acids. The V end was cut by 3 bases, the J end by 6 bases, with 12 bases between. Looked up from germline, CDR1 is MNHNS and CDR2 is SASEGT. The table came from immunoSEQ multiplex PCR; TCRdb's copy has only in-frame clones and leaves some out. The sample records about 26,000 clones, roughly nine tenths being singletons. Comments on this clone: Its antigen is undetermined.

The origin of this receptor is an older male donor who later had graft-versus-host disease after an allogeneic stem cell transplant. The chain employs TRBV6-1 and TRBJ1-6, with TRBD1 as a possible D gene (5 bases). This material consisted of blood, taken before transplantation. The CDR3 sequence: CASSDRVLGNSPLHF. CDR3 nucleotide sequence: TGTGCCAGCAGTGACAGGGTTTTGGGTAATTCACCCCTCCACTTT.